The sequence of this T cell receptor (beta chain) was determined in a study of blood T cells in healthy people across ages. Using a J-beta primer mix together with a sample-barcoded 5' primer, a second PCR was run for about 7 to 12 cycles. TCRdb itself ran the 5' RACE reads through MiXCR, one entry per CDR3 protein. The profile shows approximately 830,000 distinct CDR3 sequences, roughly 60% of them singletons. This CDR3 region has 14 residues. This clonotype was counted between two and nine times. Sample donors were healthy Caucasian individuals that came from Russia, aged 6 to 90. Investigators took around 10 milliliters of peripheral blood from every donor.

Sequenced input: blood. The chain joins TRBV21-1 to TRBJ2-7; TRBD1 is the table's D call and was not checked against the DNA. TRBV21-1 is an annotated pseudogene. This clonotype was sampled from a man in his thirties or forties in good health. CDR3 region: CASSSPEGHYEQYF. CDR3 DNA: TGTGCCAGCAGCAGTCCTGAGGGGCACTACGAGCAGTACTTC.